These 24 T cell receptor beta chains came from one sample sequenced in a study of cytomegalovirus exposure and HLA in healthy donors. 60 Vbeta and 13 Jbeta primers were used in PCR. Produced via immunoSEQ multiplex PCR; TCRdb's table is partial and in-frame only. The sample includes under 250,000 clones, approximately 78% of them seen just once. Specimen: PBMCs. These receptors were obtained from a boy younger than 18 in good health and CMV-seronegative.

The rearrangement uses TRBV19 and TRBJ1-4; 7 nucleotides agree with TRBD1. This CDR3 is built from 14 residues. Germline V gene lookup returns CDR1 LNHDA and CDR2 SQIVND (reference sequence). With V trimmed by 1 base and J by 8 bases, 4 bases remained unmatched. The CDR3 DNA follows: TGTGCCAGTAGTATAGGACAGGGTCACGAAAAACTGTTTTTT. As protein: CASSIGQGHEKLFF.

The chain links TRBV5-1 to TRBJ2-7; D possibly corresponds to TRBD1 (5 bases). CDR1 is SGHRS, CDR2 YFSETQ, per germline. CDR3 length: 14 residues. The V end was cut by 1 base, the J end by 2 bases, with 10 bases between. CDR3 DNA: TGCGCCAGCAGCTTGCTGACAGCTACCTACGAGCAGTACTTC. Its translation is CASSLLTATYEQYF.

The V and J genes are TRBV7-8 and TRBJ2-2, with TRBD2 matching 10 bases. CDR1 and CDR2 (germline): SGHVS, FQNEAQ. J lost 1 base, V lost 5 bases, and 4 bases had no gene match. This CDR3 has 16 amino acids. CDR3 residues: CASSQLAGGNTGELFF. The CDR3 DNA reads TGTGCCAGCAGCCAGTTAGCGGGGGGGAACACCGGGGAGCTGTTTTTT.

The CDR3 loop reads CASSLEGTAGKQYF. The CDR3 DNA reads as TGTGCCAGCAGCTTAGAAGGGACAGCAGGAAAGCAGTATTTT. This chain joins TRBV7-6 and TRBJ2-3; 7 bases match TRBD1. Germline values: CDR1 SGHVS, CDR2 FNYEAQ. CDR3 length: 14 amino acids. V was clipped by 1 base and J by 11 bases; unmatched bases: 9.

This rearrangement joins TRBV2 to TRBJ2-7; TRBD1 aligns across 11 bases. The V and J ends lost 6 bases and 6 bases, in that order; junction bases with no gene match: 7. Germline assignment: CDR1 SNHLY and CDR2 FYNNEI. This CDR3 is built from 14 residues. This CDR3 is CASSVGTGGAEQYF. The CDR3 bases are TGTGCCAGCAGCGTCGGGACAGGGGGTGCCGAGCAGTACTTC. Full variable domain (outside the CDR3, taken from reference TRBV2 and TRBJ2-7): EPEVTQTPSHQVTQMGQEVILRCVPISNHLYFYWYRQILGQKVEFLVSFYNNEISEKSEIFDDQFSVERPDGSNFTLKIRSTKLEDSAMYFCASSVGTGGAEQYFGPGTRLTVT.

This chain links TRBV9 with TRBJ1-3; a weak D match, TRBD1 (6 bases). CDR3 size: 16 residues. The germline V and J ends were trimmed by 3 bases and 0 bases, with 13 bases remaining between them. From germline, CDR1 is SGDLS and CDR2 YYNGEE. CDR3 sequence: CASSATGSYSGNTIYF. For the CDR3, the DNA is TGTGCCAGCAGCGCGACAGGCAGTTACTCTGGAAACACCATATATTTT.

CDR3 loop: CASSLESGSGYTF. CDR3 nucleotides: TGTGCCAGCAGCTTAGAGTCCGGGAGCGGCTACACCTTC. V and J are TRBV7-9 and TRBJ1-2; D gene ambiguous. The CDR3 covers 13 residues. From germline, CDR1 is SEHNR and CDR2 FQNEAQ (reference sequence). The V end lost 1 base, the J end lost 8 bases, and 11 bases lay between the germline ends.

This sequence joins TRBV21-1 and TRBJ2-6; the table gives TRBD2 as D, unverified against the DNA. TRBV21-1 is noted as a pseudogene. This CDR3 spans 10 amino acids. The CDR3, as DNA: TGTGCCAGCAAGCTCGTAGTCCTGACTTTC. Amino acid sequence: CASKLVVLTF.

J is TRBJ1-1 and V is TRBV18; 7 bases are a match to TRBD1. The V gene's germline CDR1 is KGHSH and CDR2 LQKENI. CDR3 size: 16 residues. J lost 1 base, V lost 5 bases, and 10 bases had no gene match. This chain's CDR3 is CASSIRQGMKNTEAFF. As DNA, the CDR3 is TGTGCCAGCTCAATTCGACAGGGTATGAAGAACACTGAAGCTTTCTTT.

This clone was seen only once. The genes are TRBV4-1 and TRBJ2-7, with 8 bases identical to TRBD1. In germline, CDR1 is MGHRA, CDR2 YSYEKL. With V trimmed by 0 bases and J by 1 base, 2 bases remained unmatched. The CDR3 contains 15 residues. The CDR3 reads CASSQERQGSYEQYF. The CDR3 bases are TGCGCCAGCAGCCAAGAGAGACAGGGGTCCTACGAGCAGTACTTC.

This CDR3 reads CAISGTYGQFF. The CDR3 DNA reads as TGTGCCATCAGTGGGACATATGGGCAGTTCTTC. The rearrangement joins TRBV10-3 to TRBJ2-1; perhaps TRBD1 as D (5 bases). Germline V gene lookup returns CDR1 ENHRY and CDR2 SYGVKD. The CDR3 is 11 residues long. The ends were cut back, 4 bases at V and 12 bases at J, with 10 bases in the middle.

The chain has TRBV15 and TRBJ2-1; D is unclear. CDR3 size: 14 residues. Germline V gives CDR1 LNHNV, CDR2 YYDKDF (reference sequence). Trimming took 0 bases from V and 9 from J, leaving 12 bases between them. The CDR3 protein is CATSREVSIAEQFF. The DNA of the CDR3 is TGTGCCACCAGCAGAGAAGTAAGCATTGCTGAGCAGTTCTTC.

V and J are TRBV18 and TRBJ1-5, with 8 bases matching TRBD1. The CDR3 loop spans 16 amino acids. Germline V gives CDR1 KGHSH, CDR2 LQKENI. The junction had 6 bases not matched to a gene; V was cut back by 3 bases and J by 2 bases. For the CDR3, the DNA is TGTGCCAGCTCACCCAAGGACAGGGCGGGCAATCAGCCCCAGCATTTT. Translation gives CASSPKDRAGNQPQHF.

V is TRBV6-5 and J is TRBJ2-7; 12 nucleotides match TRBD1. Trimming at V came to 5 bases and at J to 6 bases, leaving 5 bases not matched to a gene. The V gene's germline CDR1 is MNHEY and CDR2 SVGAGI. The CDR3 loop spans 14 amino acids. The CDR3 loop is CASSPGTGGREQYF. CDR3 nucleotides: TGTGCCAGCAGTCCCGGGACAGGGGGCCGCGAGCAGTACTTC.

The chain carries TRBV6-1 and TRBJ1-4; weak D call: TRBD1 (6 bases). CDR1 and CDR2 from the germline V gene are MNHNS and SASEGT. The ends were cut back, 8 bases at V and 2 bases at J, with 12 bases in the middle. CDR3 size: 14 residues. CDR3 sequence reads: CASGTGTTNEKLFF. As DNA, the CDR3 is TGTGCCAGCGGAACAGGGACCACTAATGAAAAACTGTTTTTT.

The chain is built from TRBV2 and TRBJ1-2; D is undetermined. This CDR3 comprises 11 residues. Trimming cost V 4 bases and J 5 bases, with 5 bases left between them. Germline loops: CDR1 SNHLY, CDR2 FYNNEI. In DNA form, the CDR3 reads TGTGCCAGCAGTGTCGCGTATGGCTACACCTTC. Its translation is CASSVAYGYTF.

V is TRBV7-2 and J is TRBJ1-1, with D hard to call. The CDR3 contains 14 residues. The germline CDR1 and CDR2 sequences are SGHTA and FQGNSA. V was trimmed by 3 bases and J by 2 bases, leaving 10 bases between them. The CDR3 sequence is CASSFGGYNTEAFF. The DNA of the CDR3 is TGTGCCAGCAGCTTCGGAGGATATAACACTGAAGCTTTCTTT.

The chain carries TRBV5-1 and TRBJ2-6, with 10 bases identical to TRBD1. CDR3 length: 17 amino acids. The V gene end was trimmed by 5 bases and the J gene end by 3 bases; junction bases not matched to a gene: 8. CDR1 and CDR2 from the germline V gene are SGHRS and YFSETQ. CDR3 residues: CASRGGTGEVGANVLTF. CDR3 nucleotides: TGCGCCAGCAGAGGAGGGACAGGGGAGGTTGGGGCCAACGTCCTGACTTTC.

The chain links TRBV5-1 to TRBJ2-7, with D perhaps TRBD2 (5 bases). From germline, CDR1 is SGHRS and CDR2 YFSETQ. Trimming removed 3 bases at V and 2 bases at J, with 15 bases between. This CDR3 has 15 amino acids. In nucleotides, the CDR3 is TGCGCCAGCAGCTATAGGCCGGGGAGTGCCTACGAGCAGTACTTC. Protein product: CASSYRPGSAYEQYF.

The rearrangement joins TRBV25-1 to TRBJ1-2, with D unresolved. Trimming took off 1 base at V and 3 bases at J, with 3 bases between the two ends. CDR3 length equals 12 residues. The germline gives CDR1 MGHDK, CDR2 SYGVNS. The CDR3 region is CASSESYYGYTF. The CDR3 nucleotides read TGTGCCAGCAGTGAATCTTACTATGGCTACACCTTC.

The rearrangement links TRBV7-9 to TRBJ1-2; 9 nucleotides match TRBD1. Germline assignment: CDR1 SEHNR and CDR2 FQNEAQ (reference sequence). The CDR3 is made up of 13 amino acids. Trimming took 3 bases from V and 8 from J; bases not matched to a gene: 4. DNA for the CDR3: TGTGCCAGCAGCTTTATGACAGGGGGGGGCTACACCTTC. It encodes CASSFMTGGGYTF.

This clone has only one observation. The sample contains more than one DNA sequence encoding this CDR3. The V call is TRBV4-2, the J call TRBJ1-6, with 7 bases that match TRBD1. Trimming cost V 6 bases and J 6 bases; bases outside gene matches: 5. The germline V gene encodes CDR1 LGHNA and CDR2 YNFKEQ. This CDR3 contains 14 residues. Written as DNA, the CDR3 is TGTGCCAGCAGTCTGACAGGGACTAATTCACCCCTCCACTTT. This translates into CASSLTGTNSPLHF.

The chain combines TRBV29-1 with TRBJ1-1; TRBD1 matches at 9 bases. CDR1 and CDR2 (germline): SQVTM, ANQGSEA. V dropped 3 bases and J dropped 6; count of bases not matched to a gene: 2. CDR3 size: 12 residues. The DNA for the CDR3 is TGCAGCGTTGAGGGACAGGGTTCTGAAGCTTTCTTT. It is translated as CSVEGQGSEAFF.

CDR3 protein: CASSSSGSERIEQFF. CDR3 sequence (DNA): TGTGCCAGCAGTTCTAGCGGGAGTGAAAGAATAGAGCAGTTCTTC. The chain joins TRBV6-6 to TRBJ2-1; 10 bases agree with TRBD2. The J segment lost 10 bases and the V segment lost 4 bases, leaving 10 bases of the junction unmatched. The CDR3 extends over 15 amino acids. Germline CDR1 and CDR2: MNHNY and SVGAGI (reference sequence).